These 29 T cell receptor beta chains came from one sample sequenced in a study of T-cell memory formation after mild COVID-19. TCRdb independently ran MiXCR on the 5' RACE reads; one entry per CDR3 protein. The top ten clones hold about 22% of a sample with approximately 400,000 distinct CDR3 sequences, about 20% of them seen once. Specimen: PBMCs or a T cell subset sorted from them (not recorded which). The receptors derive from a man aged 18 to 30 who had mild COVID-19 (a few samples of this study predate the infection). Cell type and time point are not known.

This clonotype has only a few counts. The chain carries TRBV27 and TRBJ2-4; TRBD1 matches at 7 bases. Germline trimming cut 5 bases from V and 7 bases from J; bases unmatched to any gene: 8. CDR1 MNHEY and CDR2 SMNVEV come from the germline V gene (reference sequence). The CDR3 loop spans 14 amino acids. The CDR3 reads CASSPADRPNIQYF. The CDR3 DNA follows: TGTGCCAGCAGTCCGGCGGACAGGCCTAACATTCAGTACTTC.

The chain links TRBV3-1 to TRBJ2-1; TRBD2 aligns across 9 bases. This CDR3 comprises 12 residues. The V and J ends lost 8 bases and 12 bases, in that order; junction bases with no gene match: 8. CDR1 is LGHDT and CDR2 is YNNKEL in the germline V gene (reference sequence). The CDR3 nucleotides read TGTGCCAGCGGTCTAGGACTAGCGACGCAGTTCTTC. Residues: CASGLGLATQFF.

This clonotype was detected only a few times. V is TRBV5-1 and J is TRBJ2-7; the D is unclear. V lost 0 bases and J lost 0, with 7 bases in between. Germline loops: CDR1 SGHRS, CDR2 YFSETQ. This CDR3 has 14 residues. CDR3 nucleotide sequence: TGCGCCAGCAGCTTGGACTCGGTCTCCTACGAGCAGTACTTC. This sequence encodes CASSLDSVSYEQYF. Variable domain in full (rest from reference TRBV5-1 and TRBJ2-7): KAGVTQTPRYLIKTRGQQVTLSCSPISGHRSVSWYQQTPGQGLQFLFEYFSETQRNKGNFPGRFSGRQFSNSRSEMNVSTLELGDSALYLCASSLDSVSYEQYFGPGTRLTVT.

This chain connects TRBV7-3 to TRBJ2-1, with D tentatively TRBD1 (6 bases). The germline CDR1 and CDR2 sequences are SGHTA and FQGTGA. V gave up 3 bases and J gave up 5 bases, with 14 bases separating them. This CDR3 comprises 15 residues. The CDR3 here is CASSLWDNDNNEQFF. The CDR3 nucleotides read TGTGCCAGCAGCTTGTGGGACAATGACAACAATGAGCAGTTCTTC. Supplemented by reference TRBV7-3 and TRBJ2-1, the full variable domain reads GAGVSQTPSNKVTEKGKYVELRCDPISGHTALYWYRQSLGQGPEFLIYFQGTGAADDSGLPNDRFFAVRPEGSVSTLKIQRTERGDSAVYLCASSLWDNDNNEQFFGPGTRLTVL.

This clonotype was counted ten times or more. The J gene is TRBJ2-1, the V gene TRBV5-1; D remains unclear. Germline V CDR1 and CDR2: SGHRS, YFSETQ. The CDR3 length is 11 residues. Trimming took off 1 base at V and 10 bases at J, with 6 bases between the two ends. The CDR3 DNA reads as TGCGCCAGCAGCTTGAGCAGGGAGCAGTTCTTC. Translation: CASSLSREQFF. The full variable domain, with the rest looked up from reference TRBV5-1 and TRBJ2-1, is KAGVTQTPRYLIKTRGQQVTLSCSPISGHRSVSWYQQTPGQGLQFLFEYFSETQRNKGNFPGRFSGRQFSNSRSEMNVSTLELGDSALYLCASSLSREQFFGPGTRLTVL.

V usage is TRBV25-1 and J usage is TRBJ2-5; D not resolved. Germline assignment: CDR1 MGHDK and CDR2 SYGVNS. The V end lost 2 bases, the J end lost 5 bases, and 9 bases lay between the germline ends. This CDR3 is built from 13 residues. The CDR3 sequence is CASSEGNRETQYF. The CDR3 DNA is TGTGCCAGCAGTGAAGGCAACCGGGAGACCCAGTACTTC.

The chain uses TRBV6-1 and TRBJ2-5; 8 nucleotides agree with TRBD2. Trimming at V came to 5 bases and at J to 0 bases, leaving 14 bases not matched to a gene. This CDR3 spans 18 amino acids. Germline V gene sequence: CDR1 MNHNS, CDR2 SASEGT. This CDR3 reads CASSLTTERGPYQETQYF. CDR3 DNA sequence: TGTGCCAGCAGTCTAACTACTGAGCGGGGGCCTTACCAAGAGACCCAGTACTTC.

The sample holds a few counts of this clonotype. V usage is TRBV2 and J usage is TRBJ1-2, with D perhaps TRBD1 (5 bases). This CDR3 comprises 14 residues. CDR1 is SNHLY, CDR2 FYNNEI, per germline. V lost 1 base and J lost 8, with 14 bases in between. This chain's CDR3 is CASSEDSGRGGYTF. The CDR3 DNA reads as TGTGCCAGCAGTGAAGACTCGGGACGAGGGGGCTACACCTTC.

V gene TRBV9 combines with J gene TRBJ2-3; D is possibly TRBD1 (5 bases). Trimming took off 7 bases at V and 2 bases at J, with 14 bases between the two ends. This CDR3 comprises 14 residues. CDR1 SGDLS and CDR2 YYNGEE come from the germline V gene. CDR3 protein: CASQKGQLTDTQYF. The CDR3 nucleotides read TGTGCCAGCCAGAAGGGGCAGCTCACAGATACGCAGTATTTT. Filled out from reference TRBV9 and TRBJ2-3, the complete variable domain reads DSGVTQTPKHLITATGQRVTLRCSPRSGDLSVYWYQQSLDQGLQFLIQYYNGEERAKGNILERFSAQQFPDLHSELNLSSLELGDSALYFCASQKGQLTDTQYFGPGTRLTVL.

This clonotype was counted at least ten times. The genes are TRBV7-2 and TRBJ2-5; D is unclear. The CDR3 has 12 residues. V lost 2 bases to trimming and J lost 4 bases, with 5 bases between them. The germline V gene encodes CDR1 SGHTA and CDR2 FQGNSA. The CDR3 here is CASSLIVETQYF. CDR3 coding DNA: TGTGCCAGCAGCTTAATTGTAGAGACCCAGTACTTC. The variable domain in full, with the rest retrieved from reference TRBV7-2 and TRBJ2-5, is GAGVSQSPSNKVTEKGKDVELRCDPISGHTALYWYRQSLGQGLEFLIYFQGNSAPDKSGLPSDRFSAERTGGSVSTLTIQRTQQEDSAVYLCASSLIVETQYFGPGTRLLVL.

The V and J genes are TRBV5-6 and TRBJ2-7; perhaps D is TRBD1 or TRBD2 (5 bases each). The CDR3 spans 15 residues. Germline CDR1 SGHDT, CDR2 YYEEEE. The germline V and J ends were trimmed by 2 bases and 3 bases, with 15 bases remaining between them. The CDR3 loop is CASSLFGRDLYEQYV. For the CDR3, the DNA is TGTGCCAGCAGCTTATTCGGCAGGGACCTCTACGAGCAGTACGTC.

The CDR3 region is CASKELSSYEQYF. The CDR3 DNA reads as TGTGCCAGCAAGGAGTTGAGCTCCTACGAGCAGTACTTC. The chain couples TRBV27 to TRBJ2-7; no definite D call. The CDR3 is 13 amino acids. CDR1 MNHEY and CDR2 SMNVEV come from the germline V gene (reference sequence). The germline V and J ends were trimmed by 7 bases and 0 bases, with 10 bases remaining between them.

This clonotype appeared many times. The chain employs TRBV7-2 and TRBJ1-3; D unresolved. The V gene lost 4 bases and the J gene lost 0 bases, with 7 bases spanning the gap. CDR3 length: 14 amino acids. From germline, CDR1 is SGHTA and CDR2 FQGNSA. Here the CDR3 DNA reads TGTGCCAGCAGCTCCCAAATCTCTGGAAACACCATATATTTT. It specifies CASSSQISGNTIYF.

On this clonotype: This may come from a read error, since a much larger clone is one base off. Since the CDR3 does not end with the conserved phenylalanine or tryptophan, this likely comes from a read error. The gene calls are TRBV19 and TRBJ2-7; D unclear. Germline V gives CDR1 LNHDA, CDR2 SQIVND (reference sequence). This CDR3 is 14 amino acids long. V was trimmed by 2 bases and J by 0 bases, leaving 8 bases between them. CDR3 in DNA: TGTGCCAGTAGTATACGTGTATACTCCTACGAGCAGTACTCC. Its translation is CASSIRVYSYEQYS.

This clonotype was observed a few times. The chain joins TRBV7-2 to TRBJ1-5; TRBD1 matches at 10 bases. This CDR3 is built from 15 residues. Germline assignment: CDR1 SGHTA and CDR2 FQGNSA. V was clipped by 4 bases and J by 11 bases; unmatched bases: 11. The CDR3 protein is CASSSTTGGRGAQHF. For the CDR3, the DNA is TGTGCCAGCAGCTCGACGACAGGGGGCCGAGGAGCCCAGCATTTT.

The gene calls are TRBV15 and TRBJ2-1, with D hard to call. Deletions cut 4 bases from V and 4 bases from J, with 14 bases between. CDR1 and CDR2 from the germline V gene are LNHNV and YYDKDF (reference sequence). CDR3 length: 15 amino acids. CDR3 loop: CATSKPSRVYNEQFF. The CDR3 DNA follows: TGTGCCACCAGCAAGCCAAGTCGGGTTTACAATGAGCAGTTCTTC.

The chain couples TRBV5-6 to TRBJ2-3; D not certain. The germline V gene has CDR1 SGHDT and CDR2 YYEEEE. Trimming pared 2 bases from V and 3 bases from J, leaving 4 bases between. This CDR3 has 12 residues. CDR3 protein: CASSFWTDTQYF. CDR3 nucleotide sequence: TGTGCCAGCAGCTTTTGGACAGATACGCAGTATTTT.

This clonotype has ten or more counts. This rearrangement joins TRBV7-2 to TRBJ2-5; TRBD1 matches 9 bases. Germline V lookup: CDR1 SGHTA, CDR2 FQGNSA. V lost 5 bases to trimming and J lost 5 bases; unmatched junction nucleotides: 3. This CDR3 has 13 residues. CDR3: CASSRDRVETQYF. In DNA form, the CDR3 reads TGTGCCAGCAGCCGGGACAGGGTCGAGACCCAGTACTTC.

This clonotype has just a few counts. The DNA for the CDR3 is TGTGCCAGCAGCCCTCGACTAGCGGGGACTAGCACAGATACGCAGTATTTT. Protein sequence: CASSPRLAGTSTDTQYF. The J gene is TRBJ2-3, the V gene TRBV7-8; 11 bases align to TRBD2. V shed 5 bases and J 0 bases; nucleotides not matched to a gene: 7. Per the germline V gene, CDR1 is SGHVS and CDR2 is FQNEAQ. The CDR3 runs to 17 residues.

This clonotype has ten or more counts. V is TRBV7-2 and J is TRBJ2-7; tentatively, D is TRBD2 (6 bases). The length of the CDR3 is 15 residues. V was shortened by 5 bases and J by 0 bases, with 14 bases between the two germline ends. Germline-derived CDR1 and CDR2 are SGHTA and FQGNSA. The CDR3 here is CASSRPGLGSYEQYF. In nucleotides, the CDR3 is TGTGCCAGCAGCCGGCCGGGACTTGGCTCCTACGAGCAGTACTTC. Complete variable domain (other parts from reference TRBV7-2 and TRBJ2-7): GAGVSQSPSNKVTEKGKDVELRCDPISGHTALYWYRQSLGQGLEFLIYFQGNSAPDKSGLPSDRFSAERTGGSVSTLTIQRTQQEDSAVYLCASSRPGLGSYEQYFGPGTRLTVT.

The genes are TRBV27 and TRBJ1-2; tentative D call: TRBD1 (6 bases). Trimming pared 2 bases from V and 4 bases from J, leaving 11 bases between. Looked up from germline, CDR1 is MNHEY and CDR2 is SMNVEV (reference sequence). This CDR3 region has 14 residues. CDR3 region: CASSLGGPSYGYTF. CDR3 sequence (DNA): TGTGCCAGCAGTTTAGGGGGGCCAAGCTATGGCTACACCTTC.

The rearrangement uses TRBV7-9 and TRBJ1-4; D is undetermined. The CDR3 spans 13 residues. The V end lost 1 base, the J end lost 12 bases, and 12 bases lay between the germline ends. Germline V gene sequence: CDR1 SEHNR, CDR2 FQNEAQ (reference sequence). The CDR3 nucleotides read TGTGCCAGCAGCTTAGGGTTTGTGGAAGAACTGTTTTTT. Translation gives CASSLGFVEELFF.

The chain is built from TRBV5-1 and TRBJ1-2, with D maybe TRBD1 (5 bases). Germline V gene sequence: CDR1 SGHRS, CDR2 YFSETQ. The length of the CDR3 is 19 residues. With 1 base removed from V and 5 bases from J, the gap between germline ends came to 27 bases. The CDR3 is CASSLRETGYRGLSYGYTF. CDR3 coding DNA: TGCGCCAGCAGCTTGCGGGAGACGGGATATAGGGGTCTATCGTATGGCTACACCTTC.

The chain combines TRBV5-6 with TRBJ2-7; TRBD2 agrees at 10 bases. The junction had 6 bases not matched to a gene; V was cut back by 3 bases and J by 12 bases. Per germline, CDR1 SGHDT and CDR2 YYEEEE. The CDR3 has 12 amino acids. CDR3 sequence reads: CASSWGTSDRYF. CDR3 nucleotides: TGTGCCAGCAGCTGGGGGACTAGCGACAGGTACTTC.

V is TRBV4-2 and J is TRBJ1-3, with 7 nucleotides matching TRBD1. The germline CDR1 and CDR2 sequences are LGHNA and YNFKEQ. There are 16 residues in the CDR3. Trimming took 0 bases from V and 4 from J; bases not matched to a gene: 6. CDR3: CASSQEVGTAGNTIYF. Here the CDR3 DNA reads TGTGCCAGCAGCCAAGAGGTGGGGACAGCAGGAAACACCATATATTTT.

This clonotype was seen a handful of times. The chain links TRBV7-2 to TRBJ2-7, with 11 nucleotides matching TRBD2. The CDR3 is made up of 20 amino acids. Trimming took 5 bases from V and 0 from J; bases not matched to a gene: 18. Germline V gene data show CDR1 as SGHTA and CDR2 as FQGNSA. In DNA form, the CDR3 reads TGTGCCAGCAGCCGCCAAATCGGTGGACTAGCGGGCTCGAGCTCCTACGAGCAGTACTTC. Translation gives CASSRQIGGLAGSSSYEQYF.

The gene calls are TRBV12-3 or TRBV12-4 and TRBJ2-7; tentatively, D is TRBD1 (5 bases). V shed 3 bases and J shed 0 bases, with 12 bases lying between them. The CDR3 is made up of 15 amino acids. The DNA for the CDR3 is TGTGCCAGCAGTTTGGGGCAGGCCAACTCCTACGAGCAGTACTTC. This codes for CASSLGQANSYEQYF.

The chain carries TRBV21-1 and TRBJ2-7. TRBV21-1 is a listed pseudogene. The CDR3 has 13 residues. CDR3 region: CAGSLTKDYEQYV. The CDR3 nucleotides read TGTGCCGGCAGCCTTACGAAGGATTACGAGCAGTACGTC.

CDR3 DNA sequence: TGTGCCAGCAGCGTACGGGACCCCTATAATTCACCCCTCCACTTT. The encoded protein is CASSVRDPYNSPLHF. This chain links TRBV14 with TRBJ1-6, with TRBD1 as a possible D gene (5 bases). Trimming cost V 5 bases and J 2 bases, with 10 bases left between them. Germline CDR1 reads SGHDN; CDR2 reads FVKESK. This CDR3 spans 15 amino acids. The full variable domain, completed using reference TRBV14 and TRBJ1-6, is EAGVTQFPSHSVIEKGQTVTLRCDPISGHDNLYWYRRVMGKEIKFLLHFVKESKQDESGMPNNRFLAERTGGTYSTLKVQPAELEDSGVYFCASSVRDPYNSPLHFGNGTRLTVT.